This T cell receptor beta chain was captured in a study of glioma-infiltrating T cells after dendritic cell vaccination. Repertoires were generated with immunoSEQ multiplex PCR, while TCRdb's copy carries only in-frame clones and drops some. The table lists 90,000 to 100,000 clones, about four fifths of them singletons. Sequenced here: blood, sampled before dendritic cell vaccination. The source is a human donor with glioblastoma.

Here the CDR3 DNA reads TGTGCCACCAGCAGAGATCGGAGGGAGGAGCAGTACTTC. Protein product: CATSRDRREEQYF. The chain is built from TRBV15 and TRBJ2-7, with D perhaps TRBD2 (6 bases). The ends were cut back, 0 bases at V and 7 bases at J, with 10 bases in the middle. This CDR3 is built from 13 residues. Germline V gene lookup returns CDR1 LNHNV and CDR2 YYDKDF (reference sequence). Drawing the rest from reference TRBV15 and TRBJ2-7, the complete variable domain is DAMVIQNPRYQVTQFGKPVTLSCSQTLNHNVMYWYQQKSSQAPKLLFHYYDKDFNNEADTPDNFQSRRPNTSFCFLDIRSPGLGDTAMYLCATSRDRREEQYFGPGTRLTVT.